This TCR beta chain emerged from a study of beta chain features in type 1 diabetes. Findings and caveats of the study: The study left unresolved whether HLA type influences TCRB rearrangement. Shortening that was moderate but significant affected the TCRB CDR3s of Type 1 diabetes patients in all four CD4+ subsets. Patients and controls would be equally affected if PCR favored shorter templates.

The CDR3 sequence is 12 residues long. The V segment lost 7 bases and the J segment 5 bases; nucleotides outside the gene matches: 4. CDR1 is MDHEN, CDR2 SYDVKM, per germline. Each sorted population was over 98% pure. Sequencing targeted expressed TCRB transcripts, as all isolated RNA had been reverse transcribed. Method: immunoSEQ multiplex PCR; TCRdb's copy keeps in-frame clones and lacks some. The sample has over 150,000 clones; over 9% are singletons. This clone was picked up a small number of times. Its cognate antigen is unknown. The source is a man younger than 40 with type 1 diabetes. This rearrangement joins TRBV28 to TRBJ2-5; 7 bases are shared with TRBD2. Material: central memory CD4+ T cells from blood. The CDR3 sequence: CASKRDWETQYF. The CDR3 region has the DNA TGTGCCAGCAAGCGGGACTGGGAGACCCAGTACTTC.